What follows describes a single TCR beta chain. Its antigen is unknown. Being one base from a much bigger clone, this may be a read error. Graves' hyperthyroidism qualified as stable when ophthalmopathy did not progress within 18 months. Patients were excluded for uncontrolled infection, other autoimmune disease, pregnancy or lactation. The CDR3 is made up of 16 amino acids. CDR1 and CDR2 from the germline V gene are MDHEN and SYDVKM. Trimming removed 5 bases from V and 7 bases from J, with 21 bases in between. This entry comes from a study of T cells in Graves' hyperthyroidism and ophthalmopathy. TCR beta CDR3 sequences were amplified from RNA transcripts. The HTBI primer set was used in a first-round RT-PCR of the TCR CDR3. TCRdb re-derived calls from the multiplex PCR reads in MiXCR, one entry per CDR3 protein. The sample lists 550,000 to 600,000 distinct CDR3 sequences, over 15% seen once, with approximately 18% in the top ten.

The study, taken as a whole, reports: The majority of expanded thyroid clonotypes above 0.001 also appeared in blood.

The sequenced material came from blood. The TCR sequence derives from a woman aged 18-30 years with Graves' hyperthyroidism. This chain uses TRBV28 with TRBJ2-1; D is possibly TRBD2 (5 bases). This chain's CDR3 is CASSLLFRDEGNEQFF. The CDR3, as DNA: TGTGCCAGCAGTCTTCTTTTCCGGGATGAAGGGAATGAGCAGTTCTTC.